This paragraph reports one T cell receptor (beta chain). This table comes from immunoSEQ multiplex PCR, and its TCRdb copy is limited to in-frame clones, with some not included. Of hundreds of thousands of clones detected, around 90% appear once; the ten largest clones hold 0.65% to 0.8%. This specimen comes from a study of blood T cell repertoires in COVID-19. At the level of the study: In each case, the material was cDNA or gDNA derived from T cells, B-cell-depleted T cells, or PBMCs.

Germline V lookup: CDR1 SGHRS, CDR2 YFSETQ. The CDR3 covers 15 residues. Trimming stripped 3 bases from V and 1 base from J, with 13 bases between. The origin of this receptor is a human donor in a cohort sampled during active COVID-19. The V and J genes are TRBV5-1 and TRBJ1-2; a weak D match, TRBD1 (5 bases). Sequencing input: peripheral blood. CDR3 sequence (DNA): TGCGCCAGCAGCTCCCCGGGGGGTATTAACTATGGCTACACCTTC. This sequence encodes CASSSPGGINYGYTF.